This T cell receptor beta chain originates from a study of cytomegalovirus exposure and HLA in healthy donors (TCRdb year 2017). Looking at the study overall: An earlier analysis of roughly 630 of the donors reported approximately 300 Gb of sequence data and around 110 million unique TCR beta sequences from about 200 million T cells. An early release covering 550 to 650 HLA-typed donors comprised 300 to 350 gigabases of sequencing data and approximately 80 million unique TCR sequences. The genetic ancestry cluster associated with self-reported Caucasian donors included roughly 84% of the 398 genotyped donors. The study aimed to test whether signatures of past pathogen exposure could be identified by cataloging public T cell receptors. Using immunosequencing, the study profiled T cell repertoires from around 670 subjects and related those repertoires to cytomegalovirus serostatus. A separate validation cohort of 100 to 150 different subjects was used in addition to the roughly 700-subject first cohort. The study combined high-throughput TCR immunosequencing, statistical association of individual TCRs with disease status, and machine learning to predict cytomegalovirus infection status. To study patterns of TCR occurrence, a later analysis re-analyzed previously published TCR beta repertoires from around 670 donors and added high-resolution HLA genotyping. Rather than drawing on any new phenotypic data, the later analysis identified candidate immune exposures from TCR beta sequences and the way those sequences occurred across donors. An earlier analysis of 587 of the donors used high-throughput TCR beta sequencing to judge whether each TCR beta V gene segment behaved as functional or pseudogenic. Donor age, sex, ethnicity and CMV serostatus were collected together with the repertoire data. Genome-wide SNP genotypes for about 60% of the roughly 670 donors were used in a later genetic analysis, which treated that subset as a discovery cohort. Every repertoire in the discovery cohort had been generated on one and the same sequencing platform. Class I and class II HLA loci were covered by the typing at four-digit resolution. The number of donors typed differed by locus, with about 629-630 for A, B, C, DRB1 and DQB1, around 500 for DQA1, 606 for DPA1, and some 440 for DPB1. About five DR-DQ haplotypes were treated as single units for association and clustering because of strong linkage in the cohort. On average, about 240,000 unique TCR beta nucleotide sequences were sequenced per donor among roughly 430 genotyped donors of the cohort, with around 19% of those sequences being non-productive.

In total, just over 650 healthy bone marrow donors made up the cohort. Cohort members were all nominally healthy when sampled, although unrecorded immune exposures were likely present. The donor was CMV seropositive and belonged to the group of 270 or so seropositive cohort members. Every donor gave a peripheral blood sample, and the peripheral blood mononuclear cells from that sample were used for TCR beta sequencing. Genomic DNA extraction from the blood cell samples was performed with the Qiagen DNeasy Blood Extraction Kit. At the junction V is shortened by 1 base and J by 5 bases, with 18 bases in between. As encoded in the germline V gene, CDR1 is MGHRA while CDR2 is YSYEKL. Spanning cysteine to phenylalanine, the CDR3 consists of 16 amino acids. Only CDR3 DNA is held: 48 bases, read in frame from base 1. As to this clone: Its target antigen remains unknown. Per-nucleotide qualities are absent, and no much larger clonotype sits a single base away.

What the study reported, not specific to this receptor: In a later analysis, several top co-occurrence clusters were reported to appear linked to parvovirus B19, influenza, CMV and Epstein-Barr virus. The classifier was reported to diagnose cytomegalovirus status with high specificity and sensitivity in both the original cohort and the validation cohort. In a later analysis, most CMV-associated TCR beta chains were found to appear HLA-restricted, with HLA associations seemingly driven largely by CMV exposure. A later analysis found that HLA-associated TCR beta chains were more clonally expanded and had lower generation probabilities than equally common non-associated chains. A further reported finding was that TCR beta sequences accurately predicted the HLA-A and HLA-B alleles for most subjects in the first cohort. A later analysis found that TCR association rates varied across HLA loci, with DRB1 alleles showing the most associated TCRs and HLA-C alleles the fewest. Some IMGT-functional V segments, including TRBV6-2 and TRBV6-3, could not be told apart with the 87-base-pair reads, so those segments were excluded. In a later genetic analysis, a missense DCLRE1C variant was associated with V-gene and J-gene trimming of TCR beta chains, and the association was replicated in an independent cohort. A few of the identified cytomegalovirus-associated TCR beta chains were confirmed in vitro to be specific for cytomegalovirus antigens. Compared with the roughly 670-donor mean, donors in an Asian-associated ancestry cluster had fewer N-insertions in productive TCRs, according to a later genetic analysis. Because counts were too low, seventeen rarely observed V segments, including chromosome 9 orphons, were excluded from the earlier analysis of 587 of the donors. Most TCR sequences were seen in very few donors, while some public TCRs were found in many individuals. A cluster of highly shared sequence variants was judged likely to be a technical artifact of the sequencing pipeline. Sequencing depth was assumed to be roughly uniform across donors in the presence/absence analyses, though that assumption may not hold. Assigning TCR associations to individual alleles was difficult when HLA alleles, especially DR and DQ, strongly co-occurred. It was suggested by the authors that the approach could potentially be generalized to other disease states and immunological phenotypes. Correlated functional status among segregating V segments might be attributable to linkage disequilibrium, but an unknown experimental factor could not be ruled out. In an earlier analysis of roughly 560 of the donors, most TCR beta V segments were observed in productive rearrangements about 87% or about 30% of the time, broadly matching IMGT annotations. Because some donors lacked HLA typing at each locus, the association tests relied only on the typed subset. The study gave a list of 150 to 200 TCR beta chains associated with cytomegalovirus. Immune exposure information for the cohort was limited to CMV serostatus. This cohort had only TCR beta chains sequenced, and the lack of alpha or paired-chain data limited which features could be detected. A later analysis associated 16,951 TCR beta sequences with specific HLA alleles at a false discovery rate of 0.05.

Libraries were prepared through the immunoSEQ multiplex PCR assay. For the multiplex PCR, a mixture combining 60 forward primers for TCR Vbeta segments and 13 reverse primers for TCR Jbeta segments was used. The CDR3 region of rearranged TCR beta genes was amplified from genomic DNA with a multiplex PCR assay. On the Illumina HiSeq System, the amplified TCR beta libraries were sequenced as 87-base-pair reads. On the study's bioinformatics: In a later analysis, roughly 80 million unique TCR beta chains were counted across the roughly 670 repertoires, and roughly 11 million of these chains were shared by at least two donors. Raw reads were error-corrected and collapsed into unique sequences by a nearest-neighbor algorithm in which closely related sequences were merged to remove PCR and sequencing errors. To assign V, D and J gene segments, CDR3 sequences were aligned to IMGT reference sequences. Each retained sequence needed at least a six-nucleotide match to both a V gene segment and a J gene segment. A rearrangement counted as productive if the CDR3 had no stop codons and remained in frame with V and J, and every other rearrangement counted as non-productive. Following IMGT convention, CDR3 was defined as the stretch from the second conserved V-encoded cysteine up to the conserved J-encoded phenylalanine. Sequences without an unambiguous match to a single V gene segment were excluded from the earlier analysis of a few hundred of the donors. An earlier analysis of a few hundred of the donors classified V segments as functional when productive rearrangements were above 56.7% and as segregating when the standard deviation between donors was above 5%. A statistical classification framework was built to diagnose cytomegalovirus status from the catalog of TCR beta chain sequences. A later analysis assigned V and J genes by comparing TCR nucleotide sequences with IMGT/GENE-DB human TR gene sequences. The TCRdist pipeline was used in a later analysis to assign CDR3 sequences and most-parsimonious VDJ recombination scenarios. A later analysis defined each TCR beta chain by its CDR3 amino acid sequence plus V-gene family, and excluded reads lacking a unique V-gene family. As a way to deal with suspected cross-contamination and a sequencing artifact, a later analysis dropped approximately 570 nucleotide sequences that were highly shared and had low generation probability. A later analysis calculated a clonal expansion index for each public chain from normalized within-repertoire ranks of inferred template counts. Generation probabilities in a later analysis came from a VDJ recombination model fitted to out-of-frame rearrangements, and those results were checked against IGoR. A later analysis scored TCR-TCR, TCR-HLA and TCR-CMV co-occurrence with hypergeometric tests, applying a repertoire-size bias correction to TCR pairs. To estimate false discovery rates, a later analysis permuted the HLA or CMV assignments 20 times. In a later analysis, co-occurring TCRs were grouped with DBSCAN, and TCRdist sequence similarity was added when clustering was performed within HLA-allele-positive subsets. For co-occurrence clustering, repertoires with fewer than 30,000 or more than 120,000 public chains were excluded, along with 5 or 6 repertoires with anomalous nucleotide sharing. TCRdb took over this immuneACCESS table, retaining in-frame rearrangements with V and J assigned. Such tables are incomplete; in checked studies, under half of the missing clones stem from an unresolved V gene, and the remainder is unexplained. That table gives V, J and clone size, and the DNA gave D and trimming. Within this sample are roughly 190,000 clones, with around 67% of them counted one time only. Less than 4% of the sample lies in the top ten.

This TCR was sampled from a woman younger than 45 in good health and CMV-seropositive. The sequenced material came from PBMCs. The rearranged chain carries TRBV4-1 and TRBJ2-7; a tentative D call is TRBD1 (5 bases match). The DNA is TGCGCCAGCAGCCAAGTCATGGCAGGGTATCGCCACGAGCAGTACTTC. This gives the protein CASSQVMAGYRHEQYF.